The source of this T cell receptor beta chain is a study of long-term antiretroviral therapy in people with HIV. Study conclusions and caveats: Diversity went up after ART and still fell short of transplant donor controls. Repertoires in HIV (unlike those of controls) had narrower CDR3 length ranges.

Looked up from germline, CDR1 is PRHDT and CDR2 is FYEKMQ (reference sequence). There are 14 residues in the CDR3. Trimming removed 2 bases from V and 4 bases from J; junction bases left unmatched: 2. Researchers ran immunoSEQ v3.0 at survey level. Each sample aimed for about 35,000-55,000 sequenced T-cell genomes. Sequencing was performed with immunoSEQ multiplex PCR; in TCRdb, only in-frame clones are kept and a portion is missing. Of some 18,000 clones detected, approximately 86% appear once; the ten largest clones hold approximately 3.7%. A note on this clone: Its antigen is as yet unknown.

Treatment for every participant with HIV took place in the United States. The chain combines TRBV13 with TRBJ1-2; 9 bases are shared with TRBD1. The sequencing here drew on unsorted PBMCs, taken 2.1 years after starting antiretroviral therapy. The source of this sequence is a man between 18 and 29 years old with HIV. CDR3 in DNA: TGTGCCAGCAGCTTAACAGGGGGCTTCTATGGCTACACCTTC. Translated, it gives CASSLTGGFYGYTF.